This note documents a single T cell receptor (beta chain) sequence. Its target is unknown. Expressed TCRB transcripts were sequenced, since all the RNA that had been isolated was reverse transcribed. The protocol was immunoSEQ multiplex PCR, while the TCRdb copy is restricted to in-frame clones and leaves out a portion. The sample has 600,000 to 700,000 clones, around 12% seen once. The data stem from a study of beta chain features in type 1 diabetes. Findings of the study overall: All four CD4+ subsets of Type 1 diabetes patients contained TCRB CDR3s that were moderately but significantly shorter.

V lost 2 bases and J lost 10, with 18 bases in between. Per germline, CDR1 MNHEY and CDR2 SVGAGI. The CDR3 has 16 amino acids. The specimen was naive CD4+ T cells from blood. The chain is built from TRBV6-5 and TRBJ1-6, with TRBD1 as a possible D gene (6 bases). This TCR came from a man aged 25-40 years with type 1 diabetes. CDR3 residues: CASSYVRGGGGSPLHF. CDR3 nucleotide sequence: TGTGCCAGCAGTTACGTGAGAGGGGGGGGCGGCTCACCCCTCCACTTT.